This T cell receptor beta chain was identified during a study of cytomegalovirus exposure and HLA in healthy donors. The CDR3 covers 15 residues. The V gene's germline CDR1 is GTSNPN and CDR2 SVGIG (reference sequence). The V end lost 2 bases, the J end lost 0 bases, and 11 bases lay between the germline ends. Study-wide findings and caveats: An apparent linkage of common viral pathogens to several of the most significant clusters emerged in a later analysis.

13 Jbeta primers and 60 Vbeta primers were used for the PCR. Here immunoSEQ multiplex PCR was the method, and the copy in TCRdb shows in-frame clones only, minus some. This sample has tens of thousands of clones, with around 77% found just once. In the case of this clone: Its antigen is unidentified.

Material: PBMCs. This chain joins TRBV30 and TRBJ1-3; D is possibly TRBD1 (5 bases). This clonotype was sampled from a man between 50 and 59 years old in good health and CMV-seronegative. This CDR3 reads CAWSTGRSSGNTIYF. CDR3 nucleotides: TGTGCCTGGAGTACAGGCAGAAGCTCTGGAAACACCATATATTTT. Full variable domain (missing parts from reference TRBV30 and TRBJ1-3): SQTIHQWPATLVQPVGSPLSLECTVEGTSNPNLYWYRQAAGRGLQLLFYSVGIGQISSEVPQNLSASRPQDRQFILSSKKLLLSDSGFYLCAWSTGRSSGNTIYFGEGSWLTVV.